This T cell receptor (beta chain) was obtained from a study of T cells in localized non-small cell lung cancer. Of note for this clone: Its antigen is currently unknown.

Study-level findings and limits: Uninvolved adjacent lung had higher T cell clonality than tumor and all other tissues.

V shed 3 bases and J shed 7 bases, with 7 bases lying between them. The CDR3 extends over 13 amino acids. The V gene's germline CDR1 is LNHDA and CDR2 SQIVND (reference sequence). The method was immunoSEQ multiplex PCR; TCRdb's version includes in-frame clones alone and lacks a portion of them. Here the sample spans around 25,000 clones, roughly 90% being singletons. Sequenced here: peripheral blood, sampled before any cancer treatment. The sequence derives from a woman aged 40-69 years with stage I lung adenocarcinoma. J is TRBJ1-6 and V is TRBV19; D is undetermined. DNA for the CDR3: TGTGCCAGTAGTATCTCCGGGAATTCACCCCTCCACTTT. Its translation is CASSISGNSPLHF.